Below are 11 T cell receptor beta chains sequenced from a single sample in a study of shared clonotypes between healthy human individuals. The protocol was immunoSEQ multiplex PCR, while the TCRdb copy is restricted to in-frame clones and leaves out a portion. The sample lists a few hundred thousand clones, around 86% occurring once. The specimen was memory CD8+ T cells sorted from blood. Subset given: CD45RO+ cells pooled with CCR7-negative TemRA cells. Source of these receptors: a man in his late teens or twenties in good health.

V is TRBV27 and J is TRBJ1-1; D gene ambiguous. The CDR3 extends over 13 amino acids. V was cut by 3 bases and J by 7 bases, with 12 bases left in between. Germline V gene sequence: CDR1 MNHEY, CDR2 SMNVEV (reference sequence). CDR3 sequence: CASSLSLVSEAFF. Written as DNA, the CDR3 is TGTGCCAGCAGTTTGTCATTGGTGAGTGAAGCTTTCTTT.

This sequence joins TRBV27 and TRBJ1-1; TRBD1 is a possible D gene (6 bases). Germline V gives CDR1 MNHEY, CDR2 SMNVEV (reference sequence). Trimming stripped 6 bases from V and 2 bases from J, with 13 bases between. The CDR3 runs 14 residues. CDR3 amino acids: CASRILQGNTEAFF. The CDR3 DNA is TGTGCCAGCAGGATACTACAGGGAAACACTGAAGCTTTCTTT.

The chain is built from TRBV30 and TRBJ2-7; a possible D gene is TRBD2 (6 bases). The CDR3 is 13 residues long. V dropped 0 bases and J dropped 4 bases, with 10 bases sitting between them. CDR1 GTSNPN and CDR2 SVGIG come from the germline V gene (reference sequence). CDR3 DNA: TGTGCCTGGAGTGTACTAGGAGGGTACGAGCAGTACTTC. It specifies CAWSVLGGYEQYF.

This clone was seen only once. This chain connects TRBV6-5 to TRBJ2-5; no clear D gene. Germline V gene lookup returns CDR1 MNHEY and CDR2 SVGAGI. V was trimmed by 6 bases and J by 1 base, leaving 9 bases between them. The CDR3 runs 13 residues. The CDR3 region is CASSRPFQETQYF. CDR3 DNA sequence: TGTGCCAGCAGCCGACCTTTCCAAGAGACCCAGTACTTC.

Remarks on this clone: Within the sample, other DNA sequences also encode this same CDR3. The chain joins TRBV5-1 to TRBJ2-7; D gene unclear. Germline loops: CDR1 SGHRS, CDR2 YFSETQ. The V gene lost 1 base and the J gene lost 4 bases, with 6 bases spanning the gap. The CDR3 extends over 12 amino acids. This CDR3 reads CASSLTDYEQYF. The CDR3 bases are TGCGCCAGCAGCTTGACAGATTACGAGCAGTACTTC.

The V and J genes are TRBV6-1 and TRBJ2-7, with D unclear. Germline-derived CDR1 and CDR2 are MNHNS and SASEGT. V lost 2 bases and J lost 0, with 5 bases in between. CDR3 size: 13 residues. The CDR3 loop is CASSEPPSYEQYF. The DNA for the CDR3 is TGTGCCAGCAGTGAACCCCCCTCCTACGAGCAGTACTTC.

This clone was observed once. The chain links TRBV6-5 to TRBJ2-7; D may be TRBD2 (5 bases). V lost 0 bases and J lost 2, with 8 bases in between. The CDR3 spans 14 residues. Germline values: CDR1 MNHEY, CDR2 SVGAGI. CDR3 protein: CASSYSRAAYEQYF. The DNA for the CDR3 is TGTGCCAGCAGTTACTCGCGGGCCGCCTACGAGCAGTACTTC.

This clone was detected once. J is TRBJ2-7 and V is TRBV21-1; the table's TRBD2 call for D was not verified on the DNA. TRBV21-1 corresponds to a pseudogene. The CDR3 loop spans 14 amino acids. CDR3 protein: CASSRPGSGGEEYF. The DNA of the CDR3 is TGTGCCAGCAGCCGGCCGGGTAGCGGGGGGGAGGAATACTTC.

The CDR3 coding sequence is TGTGCCAGCAGCTCCACAGGGGGAATCACCGGGGAGCTGTTTTTT. Protein sequence: CASSSTGGITGELFF. The V call is TRBV11-3, the J call TRBJ2-2; 8 nucleotides line up with TRBD1. This CDR3 has 15 amino acids. V dropped 4 bases and J dropped 4; count of bases not matched to a gene: 5. Germline V CDR1 and CDR2: SGHNT, YENEEA.

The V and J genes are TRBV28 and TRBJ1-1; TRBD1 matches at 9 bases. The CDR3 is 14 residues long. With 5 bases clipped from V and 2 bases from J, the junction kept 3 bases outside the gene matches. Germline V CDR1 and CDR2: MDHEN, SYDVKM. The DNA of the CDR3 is TGTGCCAGCAGTCACAGGGGGCTAAACACTGAAGCTTTCTTT. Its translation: CASSHRGLNTEAFF.

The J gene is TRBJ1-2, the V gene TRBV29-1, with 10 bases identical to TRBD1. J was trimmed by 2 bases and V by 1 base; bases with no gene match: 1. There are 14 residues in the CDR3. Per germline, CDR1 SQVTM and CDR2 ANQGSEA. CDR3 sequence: CSVEGGQGNYGYTF. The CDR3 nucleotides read TGCAGCGTTGAAGGGGGACAGGGGAACTATGGCTACACCTTC.